Listed here are 23 T cell receptor beta chains from one sample, sequenced in a study of monozygotic twins with inflammatory bowel disease. TCRdb reanalyzed the 5' RACE reads and collapses them to one entry per CDR3 protein, without DNA. The sample's table shows roughly 200,000 distinct CDR3 sequences. The specimen sequenced was blood. All receptors come from a human donor with ulcerative colitis or Crohn's disease, or a healthy co-twin of an affected twin (not recorded which).

The rearrangement uses TRBV20-1 and TRBJ2-3; the TCRdb D gene call, TRBD2, has no DNA to confirm it. The V gene's germline CDR1 is DFQATT and CDR2 SNEGSKA (reference sequence). This CDR3 has 14 amino acids. Here the CDR3 reads CSARQRGSTDTQYF.

The chain recombines TRBV5-6 with TRBJ2-1. The CDR3 consists of 11 residues. Germline V CDR1 and CDR2: SGHDT, YYEEEE. The chain's CDR3 is CASSLDWEQFF.

This chain links TRBV15 with TRBJ2-7; TCRdb names TRBD1, which stays unverified in the absence of DNA. Per the germline V gene, CDR1 is LNHNV and CDR2 is YYDKDF (reference sequence). This CDR3 region has 15 residues. CDR3 region: CATSRGTDRAYEQYF.

The V and J genes are TRBV5-8 and TRBJ1-2. Looked up from germline, CDR1 is SGHTS and CDR2 is YDEGEE. The CDR3 is 16 amino acids. The CDR3 reads CASSLNYRTANYGYTF.

The chain combines TRBV20-1 with TRBJ2-1; TCRdb indicates TRBD1, and absent DNA this call remains unverified. Germline V lookup: CDR1 DFQATT, CDR2 SNEGSKA (reference sequence). This CDR3 comprises 14 residues. This CDR3 reads CSARGQTVYNEQFF.

This chain joins TRBV20-1 and TRBJ1-6. The CDR3 runs 13 residues. Germline V gives CDR1 DFQATT, CDR2 SNEGSKA (reference sequence). CDR3 residues: CSARRSTDSPLHF.

The chain recombines TRBV5-5 with TRBJ2-5; TCRdb returns TRBD2, unconfirmable since there is no DNA. The CDR3 has 15 residues. The germline V gene has CDR1 SGHKS and CDR2 YYEKEE (reference sequence). The CDR3: CASSLWTSGRETQYF.

The chain combines TRBV15 with TRBJ2-3; TCRdb calls TRBD1, which cannot be checked without DNA. Germline lookup yields CDR1 LNHNV and CDR2 YYDKDF (reference sequence). The CDR3 extends over 18 amino acids. The CDR3 here is CATSREVGRDRSTDTQYF.

V usage is TRBV5-1 and J usage is TRBJ1-6; TCRdb's assignment of TRBD1 cannot be checked, as there is no DNA. This CDR3 region has 16 residues. Germline V lookup: CDR1 SGHRS, CDR2 YFSETQ. CDR3 region: CASSLWDSRGNSPLHF.

The gene calls are TRBV2 and TRBJ1-2; TCRdb indicates TRBD1, and absent DNA this call remains unverified. The length of the CDR3 is 17 residues. Germline V gene lookup returns CDR1 SNHLY and CDR2 FYNNEI. CDR3 in amino acids: CASSEVGLGGGMDGYTF.

The chain uses TRBV7-9 and TRBJ1-6. Germline V lookup: CDR1 SEHNR, CDR2 FQNEAQ (reference sequence). The CDR3 consists of 15 residues. The CDR3 region is CASSPSFGWDSPLHF.

CDR3 sequence reads: CATSQGSQETQYF. The V call is TRBV6-1, the J call TRBJ2-5; absent DNA, TCRdb's TRBD1 call cannot be checked. The CDR3 contains 13 residues. Germline CDR1 reads MNHNS; CDR2 reads SASEGT.

This chain joins TRBV19 and TRBJ2-2. The CDR3 is 14 residues long. In germline, CDR1 is LNHDA, CDR2 SQIVND (reference sequence). CDR3 loop: CASLRKPNTGELFF.

The rearrangement links TRBV20-1 to TRBJ1-1. The CDR3 is 12 residues long. Germline assignment: CDR1 DFQATT and CDR2 SNEGSKA (reference sequence). CDR3 in amino acids: CSAGQANTEAFF.

The genes are TRBV5-1 and TRBJ1-1; the D call from TCRdb, TRBD1, cannot be confirmed without DNA. The CDR3 runs 15 residues. Germline V gene lookup returns CDR1 SGHRS and CDR2 YFSETQ. CDR3 amino acids: CASSFEGATNTEAFF. Together with reference TRBV5-1 and TRBJ1-1, the CDR3 gives the full variable domain: KAGVTQTPRYLIKTRGQQVTLSCSPISGHRSVSWYQQTPGQGLQFLFEYFSETQRNKGNFPGRFSGRQFSNSRSEMNVSTLELGDSALYLCASSFEGATNTEAFFGQGTRLTVV.

V usage is TRBV7-2 and J usage is TRBJ2-3; the D call from TCRdb, TRBD1, cannot be confirmed without DNA. The CDR3 length is 15 residues. CDR1 and CDR2 (germline): SGHTA, FQGNSA. CDR3 region: CASSERGFSTDTQYF. The full variable domain, rest sourced from reference TRBV7-2 and TRBJ2-3, is GAGVSQSPSNKVTEKGKDVELRCDPISGHTALYWYRQSLGQGLEFLIYFQGNSAPDKSGLPSDRFSAERTGGSVSTLTIQRTQQEDSAVYLCASSERGFSTDTQYFGPGTRLTVL.

This sequence joins TRBV4-1 and TRBJ1-5; TCRdb designates TRBD1, a call that cannot be tested without DNA. The CDR3 extends over 18 amino acids. Germline lookup yields CDR1 MGHRA and CDR2 YSYEKL. This CDR3 reads CASSQGWQDTSSNQPQHF.

This sequence joins TRBV29-1 and TRBJ1-2. The CDR3 length is 13 residues. The germline V gene has CDR1 SQVTM and CDR2 ANQGSEA. The CDR3 is CSAYLNTESGYTF. The full variable domain, in which reference TRBV29-1 and TRBJ1-2 provide the parts outside the CDR3, is SAVISQKPSRDICQRGTSLTIQCQVDSQVTMMFWYRQQPGQSLTLIATANQGSEATYESGFVIDKFPISRPNLTFSTLTVSNMSPEDSSIYLCSAYLNTESGYTFGSGTRLTVV.

This rearrangement joins TRBV29-1 to TRBJ1-1; TCRdb indicates TRBD1, and absent DNA this call remains unverified. The CDR3 consists of 12 residues. The germline V gene has CDR1 SQVTM and CDR2 ANQGSEA. The CDR3 spells CSVDPGGTEAFF.

The chain is built from TRBV20-1 and TRBJ2-7; with no DNA, the TCRdb D assignment of TRBD1 cannot be verified. The CDR3 loop spans 14 amino acids. Germline V gives CDR1 DFQATT, CDR2 SNEGSKA (reference sequence). CDR3 protein: CSARDRGVAYEQYF.

The chain has TRBV6-5 and TRBJ2-2; the D call of TRBD1 rests on TCRdb alone, since no DNA is present to check it. CDR3 length equals 16 residues. The germline V gene encodes CDR1 MNHEY and CDR2 SVGAGI. CDR3 loop: CASSYGYRTNTGELFF.

This chain uses TRBV4-2 with TRBJ2-1; as DNA is missing, the TRBD2 call by TCRdb cannot be tested. CDR1 and CDR2 (germline): LGHNA, YNFKEQ. This CDR3 has 18 amino acids. CDR3 loop: CASSHLAGGTGAYNEQFF.

J is TRBJ2-7 and V is TRBV6-5; TCRdb's D call, TRBD1, is unchecked because there is no DNA. Germline values: CDR1 MNHEY, CDR2 SVGAGI. The CDR3 sequence is 17 residues long. The CDR3 sequence: CASSSHPAGQPSYEQYF.